A selection of T cell receptor beta chains follows, all from one sample in a study of vaccination and CD4 T cells after COVID-19. Antigens of these TCRs are unknown. TCRdb independently ran MiXCR on the PCR reads; one entry per CDR3 protein. The sample has 7,000 to 8,500 distinct CDR3 sequences, 56% seen once. The specimen sequenced was CD4+ T cells from blood, cultured in vitro. The receptor source for this set is a human donor in good health. Both conserved end residues are part of each CDR3. Fields, in order: CDR3 DNA, CDR3 protein, J gene, CDR3 length, V gene, clone size, D gene. The D gene is left open where the match is weak. Clone size, where shown, is once, few, many, or a class for clones that have expanded.

cdr3_nt: TGCGCCAGCAGTGAATCAGGGGGGAATTCACCCCTCCACTTT
cdr3_aa: CASSESGGNSPLHF
j_call: TRBJ1-6
cdr3_length: 14
v_call: TRBV10-1
clone_size: few
d_call: TRBD1

cdr3_nt: TGTGCCAGCAGTTTATGGGGACAAGAGACCCAGTACTTC
cdr3_aa: CASSLWGQETQYF
j_call: TRBJ2-5
cdr3_length: 13
v_call: TRBV28
clone_size: once
d_call: -

cdr3_nt: TGCAGTGCTAGAGCGGGCGGTGGAAACACCATATATTTT
cdr3_aa: CSARAGGGNTIYF
j_call: TRBJ1-3
cdr3_length: 13
v_call: TRBV20-1
clone_size: -
d_call: -

cdr3_nt: TGTGCCAGCAGCTTGACTAGCGGGGGAGCGAACACCGGGGAGCTGTTTTTT
cdr3_aa: CASSLTSGGANTGELFF
j_call: TRBJ2-2
cdr3_length: 17
v_call: TRBV6-1
clone_size: once
d_call: TRBD2

cdr3_nt: TGTGCCAGCAGTACGGGGGGAGACTACGAGCAGTACTTC
cdr3_aa: CASSTGGDYEQYF
j_call: TRBJ2-7
cdr3_length: 13
v_call: TRBV11-2
clone_size: -
d_call: TRBD2

cdr3_nt: TGTGCCAGCAGCTTTCGTATGGCGGGGAGCTCTAGCACAGATACGCAGTATTTT
cdr3_aa: CASSFRMAGSSSTDTQYF
j_call: TRBJ2-3
cdr3_length: 18
v_call: TRBV7-2
clone_size: -
d_call: -

cdr3_nt: TGTGCCAGCAGCTTGGCGAGTGCAGGGGGTATAGGCTATGGCTACACCTTC
cdr3_aa: CASSLASAGGIGYGYTF
j_call: TRBJ1-2
cdr3_length: 17
v_call: TRBV5-6
clone_size: -
d_call: TRBD1

cdr3_nt: TGTGCCAGCAGCCAGACTAGCGGCTTCGACAATGAGCAGTTCTTC
cdr3_aa: CASSQTSGFDNEQFF
j_call: TRBJ2-1
cdr3_length: 15
v_call: TRBV7-2
clone_size: few
d_call: TRBD2

cdr3_nt: TGTGCCAGCAGCCGGACAGGGGGCGCCCACAATGAGCAGTTCTTC
cdr3_aa: CASSRTGGAHNEQFF
j_call: TRBJ2-1
cdr3_length: 15
v_call: TRBV5-4
clone_size: -
d_call: TRBD1

cdr3_nt: TGTGCCAGCAGTGAGGAGAGGGCAGGCTATGGCTACACCTTC
cdr3_aa: CASSEERAGYGYTF
j_call: TRBJ1-2
cdr3_length: 14
v_call: TRBV2
clone_size: -
d_call: -

cdr3_nt: TGCAGTGCTCCCGAAAATTCTAGCGGGGGGAACACCGGGGAGCTGTTTTTT
cdr3_aa: CSAPENSSGGNTGELFF
j_call: TRBJ2-2
cdr3_length: 17
v_call: TRBV20-1
clone_size: -
d_call: TRBD2

cdr3_nt: TGTGCCAGCAGCCCACTGACCTTCGGGAGCCCAGCGGATACGCAGTATTTT
cdr3_aa: CASSPLTFGSPADTQYF
j_call: TRBJ2-3
cdr3_length: 17
v_call: TRBV7-2
clone_size: -
d_call: -

cdr3_nt: TGTGCCAGCAGGGCGACAGGAGATAATTCACCCCTCCACTTT
cdr3_aa: CASRATGDNSPLHF
j_call: TRBJ1-6
cdr3_length: 14
v_call: TRBV6-1
clone_size: -
d_call: -

cdr3_nt: TGTGCCAGCAGCTCCCCCCCGGGACACCAACCAAACACCGGGGAGCTGTTTTTT
cdr3_aa: CASSSPPGHQPNTGELFF
j_call: TRBJ2-2
cdr3_length: 18
v_call: TRBV11-3
clone_size: -
d_call: -

cdr3_nt: TGTGCCAGCAACACTTGGCGGCCCACAGGGGGCCCCGCAGAAGCTTTCTTT
cdr3_aa: CASNTWRPTGGPAEAFF
j_call: TRBJ1-1
cdr3_length: 17
v_call: TRBV6-2/TRBV6-3
clone_size: -
d_call: TRBD1

cdr3_nt: TGCAGTGCTGGCCCCATAGCGGGAGGACGTGGGTACTTC
cdr3_aa: CSAGPIAGGRGYF
j_call: TRBJ2-7
cdr3_length: 13
v_call: TRBV20-1
clone_size: -
d_call: TRBD2

cdr3_nt: TGTGCCAGCAGTTATCAGCCCTCCCGCGACGAGCAGTACTTC
cdr3_aa: CASSYQPSRDEQYF
j_call: TRBJ2-7
cdr3_length: 14
v_call: TRBV6-2/TRBV6-3
clone_size: -
d_call: -

cdr3_nt: TGTGCCAGCAGTACCCCGGGGACTGTAAAAGAGACCCAGTACTTC
cdr3_aa: CASSTPGTVKETQYF
j_call: TRBJ2-5
cdr3_length: 15
v_call: TRBV6-2/TRBV6-3
clone_size: once
d_call: -

cdr3_nt: TGTGCCAGTTGGAGAGGGGGTCAGGGACAGCCCCAGCATTTT
cdr3_aa: CASWRGGQGQPQHF
j_call: TRBJ1-5
cdr3_length: 14
v_call: TRBV19
clone_size: -
d_call: -

cdr3_nt: TGTGCCACTGGGGGGGGGGATCAGCCCCAGCATTTT
cdr3_aa: CATGGGDQPQHF
j_call: TRBJ1-5
cdr3_length: 12
v_call: TRBV24-1
clone_size: -
d_call: -

cdr3_nt: TGTGCCAGCAGTGTCTTCCAGCTGGGACTAGCGGGAGCGTACGAGCAGTACTTC
cdr3_aa: CASSVFQLGLAGAYEQYF
j_call: TRBJ2-7
cdr3_length: 18
v_call: TRBV2
clone_size: once
d_call: TRBD2

cdr3_nt: TGTGCCAGCAGTTCTGGACAGGGGAAGGGGTTGACCTATGGCTACACCTTC
cdr3_aa: CASSSGQGKGLTYGYTF
j_call: TRBJ1-2
cdr3_length: 17
v_call: TRBV6-5
clone_size: few
d_call: TRBD1

cdr3_nt: TGCGCCAGCGCCCCGGGCGTCTCCTACAATGAGCAGTTCTTC
cdr3_aa: CASAPGVSYNEQFF
j_call: TRBJ2-1
cdr3_length: 14
v_call: TRBV5-1
clone_size: medium-sized
d_call: -

cdr3_nt: TGTGCCAGCAGCTCGAGGGGACAGGGATCCAATACCTTC
cdr3_aa: CASSSRGQGSNTF
j_call: TRBJ1-2
cdr3_length: 13
v_call: TRBV5-4
clone_size: -
d_call: TRBD1

cdr3_nt: TGTGCCAGCAGTTTATCCCCGAAAATAGGGAACACTGAAGCTTTCTTT
cdr3_aa: CASSLSPKIGNTEAFF
j_call: TRBJ1-1
cdr3_length: 16
v_call: TRBV12-3/TRBV12-4
clone_size: -
d_call: -

cdr3_nt: TGCGCCAGCAGACGATGGGACGGACAGTACCAAGAGACCCAGTACTTC
cdr3_aa: CASRRWDGQYQETQYF
j_call: TRBJ2-5
cdr3_length: 16
v_call: TRBV10-2
clone_size: -
d_call: -

cdr3_nt: TGTGCCAGCAGTGCAAGACAGGGAGGCGCTGAAGCTTTCTTT
cdr3_aa: CASSARQGGAEAFF
j_call: TRBJ1-1
cdr3_length: 14
v_call: TRBV6-4
clone_size: -
d_call: TRBD1

cdr3_nt: TGTGCCTGGAGTGTCTCCCGGGGGCAGGTGACTTTCTTT
cdr3_aa: CAWSVSRGQVTFF
j_call: TRBJ1-1
cdr3_length: 13
v_call: TRBV30
clone_size: -
d_call: -

cdr3_nt: TGCGCCAGCAGCCAAGCAGTACTGGGCACTGAAGCTTTCTTT
cdr3_aa: CASSQAVLGTEAFF
j_call: TRBJ1-1
cdr3_length: 14
v_call: TRBV4-3
clone_size: -
d_call: -

cdr3_nt: TGTGCCAGCAGCCCCGGACAGGGGCGGAGCTCTGGGGCCAACGTCCTGACTTTC
cdr3_aa: CASSPGQGRSSGANVLTF
j_call: TRBJ2-6
cdr3_length: 18
v_call: TRBV11-3
clone_size: -
d_call: TRBD1

cdr3_nt: TGCGCCAGCAGCCGAACGCACCACTACACCTTC
cdr3_aa: CASSRTHHYTF
j_call: TRBJ1-2
cdr3_length: 11
v_call: TRBV5-1
clone_size: few
d_call: -

cdr3_nt: TGTGCCAGCAGCTTGGAGCTAGCCAAAAACATTCAGTACTTC
cdr3_aa: CASSLELAKNIQYF
j_call: TRBJ2-4
cdr3_length: 14
v_call: TRBV5-4
clone_size: -
d_call: -

cdr3_nt: TGTGCCAGCAGTTACTCGAACCGGGTCACAAACTCTTATGGCTACACCTTC
cdr3_aa: CASSYSNRVTNSYGYTF
j_call: TRBJ1-2
cdr3_length: 17
v_call: TRBV6-5
clone_size: -
d_call: -

cdr3_nt: TGTGCCACCAGAATCAGGCCCGGAGGAGAGACCCAGTACTTC
cdr3_aa: CATRIRPGGETQYF
j_call: TRBJ2-5
cdr3_length: 14
v_call: TRBV28
clone_size: -
d_call: -

cdr3_nt: TGTGCCAGCAGCACAAGGTCCCAGGGTCCGGCCAAAAACATTCAGTACTTC
cdr3_aa: CASSTRSQGPAKNIQYF
j_call: TRBJ2-4
cdr3_length: 17
v_call: TRBV7-9
clone_size: -
d_call: -

cdr3_nt: TGCGCCAGCAGTAGAGGCCTCCACACTGAAGCTTTCTTT
cdr3_aa: CASSRGLHTEAFF
j_call: TRBJ1-1
cdr3_length: 13
v_call: TRBV10-2
clone_size: -
d_call: -

cdr3_nt: TGTGCCAGCAGTGATGGAGGACAGGGGGATGACGAGCAGTACTTC
cdr3_aa: CASSDGGQGDDEQYF
j_call: TRBJ2-7
cdr3_length: 15
v_call: TRBV2
clone_size: -
d_call: TRBD1

cdr3_nt: TGTGCCAGCGGGATTTTCCTCAATGAGCAGTTCTTC
cdr3_aa: CASGIFLNEQFF
j_call: TRBJ2-1
cdr3_length: 12
v_call: TRBV6-1
clone_size: -
d_call: -

cdr3_nt: TGCAGTGCTAGAGATCTGACAGGTCGATCCTACGAGCAGTACTTC
cdr3_aa: CSARDLTGRSYEQYF
j_call: TRBJ2-7
cdr3_length: 15
v_call: TRBV20-1
clone_size: -
d_call: -

cdr3_nt: TGCGCCAGCAGCCGGACCGGCTGGCAAGAGACCCAGTACTTC
cdr3_aa: CASSRTGWQETQYF
j_call: TRBJ2-5
cdr3_length: 14
v_call: TRBV5-1
clone_size: -
d_call: -

cdr3_nt: TGCAGTGCTAGAGATGAGCGGCGGGGTGAGCAGTTCTTC
cdr3_aa: CSARDERRGEQFF
j_call: TRBJ2-1
cdr3_length: 13
v_call: TRBV20-1
clone_size: -
d_call: -

cdr3_nt: TGTGCCAGCAGTGGAGCCTACTCGGGACAGAAGAACTATGGCTACACCTTC
cdr3_aa: CASSGAYSGQKNYGYTF
j_call: TRBJ1-2
cdr3_length: 17
v_call: TRBV6-1
clone_size: few
d_call: TRBD1